Described below is a single T cell receptor (beta chain) sequence and its context. Its antigen is not yet known. One base away there is no much larger clone; base qualities are not given. This sample was taken from a study of Graves' ophthalmopathy and Graves' hyperthyroidism (dated by TCRdb to between 2018 and 2020). For the wider study: A patient counted as having stable hyperthyroidism if there was no progression to ophthalmopathy within 18 months of follow-up. TCR beta repertoire signatures were used to distinguish Graves' ophthalmopathy from Graves' hyperthyroidism and to predict progression to ophthalmopathy. In total, approximately 130 blood samples were TCR-sequenced: roughly 45 ophthalmopathy, over 70 hyperthyroidism and some 17 hyperthyroidism-to-ophthalmopathy patients. To explore V-J signatures that distinguish ophthalmopathy from hyperthyroidism, a discovery set of around 100 patients was enrolled, made up of some 41 with ophthalmopathy and fewer than 60 with stable hyperthyroidism. An independent validation cohort was composed of approximately 18 hyperthyroidism patients and about 16 patients who later progressed from hyperthyroidism to ophthalmopathy. In over 5 hyperthyroidism patients, the T-cell repertoire of thyroid tissue was compared with the T-cell repertoire of blood. Following sample collection, hyperthyroidism patients were given methimazole at a starting dose of 30 mg daily, and ophthalmopathy patients were given high-dose intravenous methylprednisolone. Paper-wide results and their limitations: Ophthalmopathy was separated from stable hyperthyroidism by the 13-signature model with more than 85% sensitivity and just under 84% specificity in cross-validation and with 80%/75% in the test set. In validation, the model predicted ophthalmopathy progression with about 70% sensitivity and 72% to 80% specificity; 12 predicted patients were CT-confirmed with GO in a median of roughly 6.8 months. Most expanded thyroid clonotypes with frequency above 0.001 were also detected in blood, suggesting blood repertoires may reflect the thyroid immune response. No statistical method was used to predetermine the sample size, and group allocation was not hidden from the investigators.

For repertoire sequencing, TCR beta CDR3 regions were amplified from RNA transcripts. HTBI primers and the Qiagen OneStep RT-PCR kit were used in a first-round RT-PCR, which was followed by a second-round multiplex PCR, size selection and purification. Libraries were sequenced paired-end with 100 bp reads on an Illumina HiSeq2000. Turning to the authors' computational methods: Reads were processed with SOAPnuke, discarding reads with adapters, uncalled bases, mean Phred below 15, or no exact constant-primer or identifier match. High-quality paired reads were merged with COPE v1.2.5. Each unique nucleotide sequence was treated as a clonotype, and MiTCR v1.1 was used to align the clonotypes to the IMGT TRB V, D and J references. The analysis was limited to V-J combinations with a frequency above 0.0001, which together covered 99.2% of repertoires. For each V-J combination, a TCR clonal expansion and chaos score was defined as the ratio of F50 clonal expansion to chaos observed in the TCRdist matrix. Features were reduced by Welch's t-statistics and random forest to about a dozen V-J combinations, which fed a naive Bayes classifier. Thyroid-blood repertoire similarity was quantified with the Morisita-Horn index. TCRdb itself trimmed the public reads at Q25 with fastp, ran MiXCR and retained productive beta chains. All rows with the same CDR3 protein become a single entry with the most common DNA and genes. For this entry, the V and J calls and clone size follow TCRdb and not the study's own pipeline. Here the sample has around 590,000 distinct CDR3 sequences; about two fifths occur a single time. The ten largest clones take up 4% to 5% of the sample.

Trimming costs V 5 bases and J 5 bases, and their ends lie 21 bases apart. Based on the germline V gene, the CDR1 and CDR2 sequences are WSHSY and SAAADI. Reading from cysteine to phenylalanine, the CDR3 counts 16 amino acids. The kept DNA is CDR3 alone, 48 bases in frame from the first base. Patients with hyperthyroidism were aged 18 to 65 years, had been newly diagnosed, and had a disease duration of less than 2 months. Anyone with other autoimmune diseases, uncontrolled infections, pregnancy or lactation was excluded from the study. Clinical symptoms, serum thyroxine, TRAb, thyroid ultrasound and orbital computed tomography formed the basis of the diagnosis. Trizol reagent was used to extract the total RNA, and its quality was then checked on an Agilent 2100 Bioanalyzer.

The rearrangement joined TRBV10-2 to TRBJ2-5; the D region is possibly TRBD1 or TRBD2, each matching across 7 bases. This TCR was recovered from an adult man with Graves' hyperthyroidism. The specimen was peripheral blood or thyroid tissue (not recorded which). The nucleotide sequence is TGCGCCAGCAGTCTGACAGGGCCTTTTAGCGGGGAGACCCAGTACTTC. Its product reads: CASSLTGPFSGETQYF.